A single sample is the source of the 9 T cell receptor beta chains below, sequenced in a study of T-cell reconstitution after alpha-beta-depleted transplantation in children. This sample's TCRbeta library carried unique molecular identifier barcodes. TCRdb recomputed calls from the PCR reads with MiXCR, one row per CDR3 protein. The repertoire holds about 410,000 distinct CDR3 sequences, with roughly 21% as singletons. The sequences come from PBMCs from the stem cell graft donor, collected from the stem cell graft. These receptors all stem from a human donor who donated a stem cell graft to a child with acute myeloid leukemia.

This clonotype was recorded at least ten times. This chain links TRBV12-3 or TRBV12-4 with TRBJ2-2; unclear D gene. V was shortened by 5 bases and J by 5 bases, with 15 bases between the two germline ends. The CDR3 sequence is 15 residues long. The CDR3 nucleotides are TGTGCCAGCAGTCCTCGGAGTCCGCGGACCGGGGAGCTGTTTTTT. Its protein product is CASSPRSPRTGELFF.

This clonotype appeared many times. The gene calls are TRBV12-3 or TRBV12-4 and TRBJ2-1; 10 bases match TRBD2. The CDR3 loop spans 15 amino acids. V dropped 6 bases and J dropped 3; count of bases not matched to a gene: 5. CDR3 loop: CASSPRTSGYNEQFF. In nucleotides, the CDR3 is TGTGCCAGCAGCCCCCGGACTAGCGGCTACAATGAGCAGTTCTTC.

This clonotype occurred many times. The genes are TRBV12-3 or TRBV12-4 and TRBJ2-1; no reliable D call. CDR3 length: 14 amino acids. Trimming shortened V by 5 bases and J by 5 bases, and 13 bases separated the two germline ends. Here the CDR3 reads CASSKVLEDNEQFF. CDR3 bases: TGTGCCAGCAGTAAGGTCCTGGAAGACAATGAGCAGTTCTTC.

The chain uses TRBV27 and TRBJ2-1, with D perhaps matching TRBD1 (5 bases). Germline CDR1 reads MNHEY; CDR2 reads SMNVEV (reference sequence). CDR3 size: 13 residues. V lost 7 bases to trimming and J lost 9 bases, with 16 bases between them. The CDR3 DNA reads TGTGCCAGCAAAATCTCAGGGTCTAGTGAGCAGTTCTTC. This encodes CASKISGSSEQFF.

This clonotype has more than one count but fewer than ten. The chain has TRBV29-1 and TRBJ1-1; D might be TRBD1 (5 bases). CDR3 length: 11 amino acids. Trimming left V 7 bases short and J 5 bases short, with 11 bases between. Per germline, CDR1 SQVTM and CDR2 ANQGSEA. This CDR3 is CSGGRATEAFF. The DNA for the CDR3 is TGCAGCGGAGGCAGGGCGACTGAAGCTTTCTTT.

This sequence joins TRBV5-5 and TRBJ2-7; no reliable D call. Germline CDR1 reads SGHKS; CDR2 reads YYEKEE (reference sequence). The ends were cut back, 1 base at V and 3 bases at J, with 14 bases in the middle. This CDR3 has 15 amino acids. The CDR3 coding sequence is TGTGCCAGCAGCTTGTCCTACCTGGTACTCTACGAGCAGTACTTC. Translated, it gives CASSLSYLVLYEQYF.

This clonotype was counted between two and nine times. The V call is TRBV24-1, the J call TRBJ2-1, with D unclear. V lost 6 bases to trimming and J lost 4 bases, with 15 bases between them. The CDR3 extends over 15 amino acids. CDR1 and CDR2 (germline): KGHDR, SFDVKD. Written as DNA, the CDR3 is TGTGCCACCAGTCAGATTTCGAACCGATACAATGAGCAGTTCTTC. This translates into CATSQISNRYNEQFF.

This chain's CDR3 is CASTTTKTSRAYNEQFF. The CDR3 DNA reads TGTGCCAGCACCACTACCAAGACTAGCAGGGCCTACAATGAGCAGTTCTTC. J is TRBJ2-1 and V is TRBV6-2 or TRBV6-3; 7 nucleotides agree with TRBD2. V gave up 7 bases and J gave up 2 bases; unmatched junction bases: 14. Germline CDR1 is MNHEY and CDR2 is SVGEGT. The CDR3 runs 17 residues.

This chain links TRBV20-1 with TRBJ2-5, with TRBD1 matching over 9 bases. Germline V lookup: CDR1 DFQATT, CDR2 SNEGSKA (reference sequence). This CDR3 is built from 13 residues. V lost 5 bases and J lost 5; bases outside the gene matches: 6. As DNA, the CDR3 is TGCAGTGCTCCTGGGACAGGGCTGGAGACCCAGTACTTC. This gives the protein CSAPGTGLETQYF.